This T cell receptor (beta chain) was observed in a study of CD8+CD57+ T cells in acquired aplastic anemia. About the study: Isolated CD4+ and CD8+ cells, once sorted, yielded DNA averaging around 3.3 ug.

CDR1 is SEHNR and CDR2 is FQNEAQ in the germline V gene (reference sequence). Trimming took 3 bases from V and 9 from J, leaving 8 bases between them. This CDR3 is built from 12 residues. Broader study findings: Patients versus controls showed no significant CD8+ Simpson's diversity difference.

Worth noting for this clonotype: Its antigen is not identified.

Genomic DNA provided the template from which TCR beta VDJ and CDR3 profiles were obtained. TCRdb fed the reads into MiXCR, producing one record per CDR3 protein. The top ten clones hold 7.5% to 9.5% of a sample with about 130,000 distinct CDR3 sequences, about 40% of them seen once. The sequenced sample consisted of sorted CD4+, CD8+, or CD8+CD57+ T cells (not recorded which) from PBMCs. The receptor was isolated from a human donor in good health, serving as a control. The chain has TRBV7-9 and TRBJ2-2; D is unclear. CDR3 sequence reads: CASSLEIWELFF. The CDR3 DNA sequence: TGTGCCAGCAGCTTGGAGATCTGGGAGCTGTTTTTT. Full variable domain (rest looked up from reference TRBV7-9 and TRBJ2-2): DTGVSQNPRHKITKRGQNVTFRCDPISEHNRLYWYRQTLGQGPEFLTYFQNEAQLEKSRLLSDRFSAERPKGSFSTLEIQRTEQGDSAMYLCASSLEIWELFFGEGSRLTVL.